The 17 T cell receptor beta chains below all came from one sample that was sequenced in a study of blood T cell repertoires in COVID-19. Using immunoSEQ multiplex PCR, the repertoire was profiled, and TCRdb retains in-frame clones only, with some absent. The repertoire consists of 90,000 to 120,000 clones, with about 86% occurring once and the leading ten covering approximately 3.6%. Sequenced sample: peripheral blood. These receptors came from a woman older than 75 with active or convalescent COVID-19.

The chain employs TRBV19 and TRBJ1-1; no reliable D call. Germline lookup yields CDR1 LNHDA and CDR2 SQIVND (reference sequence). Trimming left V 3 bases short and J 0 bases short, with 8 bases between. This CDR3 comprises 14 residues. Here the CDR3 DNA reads TGTGCCAGTAGTATCGGTGGAGTGAACACTGAAGCTTTCTTT. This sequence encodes CASSIGGVNTEAFF.

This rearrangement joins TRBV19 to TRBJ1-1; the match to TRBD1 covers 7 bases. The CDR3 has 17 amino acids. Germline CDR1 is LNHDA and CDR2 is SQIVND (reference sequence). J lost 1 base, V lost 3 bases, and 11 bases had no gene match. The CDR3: CASSIRAWGQTNTEAFF. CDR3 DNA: TGTGCCAGTAGTATTAGGGCGTGGGGACAGACGAACACTGAAGCTTTCTTT. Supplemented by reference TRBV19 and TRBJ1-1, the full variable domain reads DGGITQSPKYLFRKEGQNVTLSCEQNLNHDAMYWYRQDPGQGLRLIYYSQIVNDFQKGDIAEGYSVSREKKESFPLTVTSAQKNPTAFYLCASSIRAWGQTNTEAFFGQGTRLTVV.

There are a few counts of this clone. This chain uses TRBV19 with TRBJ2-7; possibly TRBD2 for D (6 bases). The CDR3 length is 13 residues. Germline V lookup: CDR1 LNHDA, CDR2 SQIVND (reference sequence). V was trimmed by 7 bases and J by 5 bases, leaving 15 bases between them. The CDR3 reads CASTKIGTDEQYF. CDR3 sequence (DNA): TGTGCCAGTACGAAAATCGGGACTGACGAGCAGTACTTC. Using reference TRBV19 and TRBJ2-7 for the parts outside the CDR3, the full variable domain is DGGITQSPKYLFRKEGQNVTLSCEQNLNHDAMYWYRQDPGQGLRLIYYSQIVNDFQKGDIAEGYSVSREKKESFPLTVTSAQKNPTAFYLCASTKIGTDEQYFGPGTRLTVT.

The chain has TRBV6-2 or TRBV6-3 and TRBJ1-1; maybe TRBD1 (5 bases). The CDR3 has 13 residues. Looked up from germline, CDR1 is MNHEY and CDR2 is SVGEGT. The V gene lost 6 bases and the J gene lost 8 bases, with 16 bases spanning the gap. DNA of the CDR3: TGTGCCAGCAGCCACCACTCAGGGAGGGAAGCTTTCTTT. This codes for CASSHHSGREAFF.

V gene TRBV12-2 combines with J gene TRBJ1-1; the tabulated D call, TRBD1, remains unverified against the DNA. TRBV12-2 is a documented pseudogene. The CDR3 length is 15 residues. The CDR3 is CASRPPKGVSAEAFF. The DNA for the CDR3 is TGTGCAAGTCGCCCGCCTAAGGGGGTTAGTGCTGAAGCTTTCTTT.

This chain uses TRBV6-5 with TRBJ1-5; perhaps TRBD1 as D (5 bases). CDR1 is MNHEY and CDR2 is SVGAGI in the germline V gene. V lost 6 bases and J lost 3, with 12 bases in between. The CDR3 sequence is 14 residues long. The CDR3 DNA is TGTGCCAGCAGGGGGGGGGTGCCCAATCAGCCCCAGCATTTT. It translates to CASRGGVPNQPQHF.

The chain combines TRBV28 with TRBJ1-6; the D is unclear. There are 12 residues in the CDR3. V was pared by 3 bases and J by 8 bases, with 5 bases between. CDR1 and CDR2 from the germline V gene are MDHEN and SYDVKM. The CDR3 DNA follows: TGTGCCAGCAGTTTTCAGGATTCACCCCTCCACTTT. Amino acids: CASSFQDSPLHF.

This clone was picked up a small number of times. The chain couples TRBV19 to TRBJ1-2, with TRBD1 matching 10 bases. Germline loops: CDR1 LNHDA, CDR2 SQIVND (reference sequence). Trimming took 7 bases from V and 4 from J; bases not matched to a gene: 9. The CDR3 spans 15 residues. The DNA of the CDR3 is TGTGCCAGTACTGACCAAGGGACAGGGGTCTATGGCTACACCTTC. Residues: CASTDQGTGVYGYTF.

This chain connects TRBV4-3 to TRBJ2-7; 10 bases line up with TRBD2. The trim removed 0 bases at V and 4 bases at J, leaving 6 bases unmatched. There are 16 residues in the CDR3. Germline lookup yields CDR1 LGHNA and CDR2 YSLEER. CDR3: CASSQDRASGSYEQYF. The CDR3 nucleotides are TGCGCCAGCAGCCAAGATAGGGCTAGCGGGAGTTACGAGCAGTACTTC.

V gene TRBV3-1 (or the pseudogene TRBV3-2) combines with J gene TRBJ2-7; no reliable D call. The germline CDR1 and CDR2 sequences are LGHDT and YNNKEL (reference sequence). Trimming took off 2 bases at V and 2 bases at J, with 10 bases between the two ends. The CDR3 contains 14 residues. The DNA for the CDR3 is TGTGCCAGCAGCCAACGGTCACTCACCTACGAGCAGTACTTC. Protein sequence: CASSQRSLTYEQYF.

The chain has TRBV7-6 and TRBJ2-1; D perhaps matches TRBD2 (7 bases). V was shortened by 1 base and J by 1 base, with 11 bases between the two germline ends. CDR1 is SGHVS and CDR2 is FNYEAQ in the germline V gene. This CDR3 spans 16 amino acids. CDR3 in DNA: TGTGCCAGCAGCTTAGAACAGGGAGGGTCCTACAATGAGCAGTTCTTC. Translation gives CASSLEQGGSYNEQFF.

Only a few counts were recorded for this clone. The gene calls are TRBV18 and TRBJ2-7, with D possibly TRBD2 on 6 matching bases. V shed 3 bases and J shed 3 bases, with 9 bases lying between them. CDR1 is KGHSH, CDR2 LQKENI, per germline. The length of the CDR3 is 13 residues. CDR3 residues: CASSPDGGYEQYF. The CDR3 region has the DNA TGTGCCAGCTCACCGGACGGGGGCTACGAGCAGTACTTC.

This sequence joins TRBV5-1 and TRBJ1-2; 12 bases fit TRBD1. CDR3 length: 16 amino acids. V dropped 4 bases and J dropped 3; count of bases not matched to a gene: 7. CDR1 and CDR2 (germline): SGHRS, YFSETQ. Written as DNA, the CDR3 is TGCGCCAGCAGCCCGGGGACAGGGGGCATAGACTATGGCTACACCTTC. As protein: CASSPGTGGIDYGYTF.

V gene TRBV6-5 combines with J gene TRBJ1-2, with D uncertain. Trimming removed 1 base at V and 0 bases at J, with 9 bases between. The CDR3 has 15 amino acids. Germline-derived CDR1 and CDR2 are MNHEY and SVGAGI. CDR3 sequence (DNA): TGTGCCAGCAGTTACTGGCAGGAAACTAACTATGGCTACACCTTC. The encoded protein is CASSYWQETNYGYTF.

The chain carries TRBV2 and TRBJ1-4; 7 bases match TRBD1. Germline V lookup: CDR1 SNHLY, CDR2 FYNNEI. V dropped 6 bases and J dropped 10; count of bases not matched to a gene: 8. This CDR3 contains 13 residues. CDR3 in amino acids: CASRQGIGGKLFF. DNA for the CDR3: TGTGCCAGCAGACAGGGGATCGGCGGAAAACTGTTTTTT.

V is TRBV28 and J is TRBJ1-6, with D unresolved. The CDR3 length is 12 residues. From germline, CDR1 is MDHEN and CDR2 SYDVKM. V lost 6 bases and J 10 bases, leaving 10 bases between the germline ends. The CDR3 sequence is CASRRAQSPLHF. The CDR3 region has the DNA TGTGCCAGCAGGAGGGCTCAATCACCCCTCCACTTT.

The CDR3 coding sequence is TGTGCCAGCAGGCAGGCGCGACAGGGGCAAAGAAAACTGTTTTTT. Translating gives CASRQARQGQRKLFF. The rearrangement links TRBV6-5 to TRBJ1-4; 8 bases are shared with TRBD1. The germline CDR1 and CDR2 sequences are MNHEY and SVGAGI. The CDR3 extends over 15 amino acids. The trim removed 6 bases at V and 10 bases at J, leaving 13 bases unmatched.